One TCR beta chain is described in this entry. These data are taken from a study of blood T cell repertoires in COVID-19. As for the study in general: There were acute and convalescent COVID-19 samples, and they came from the United States, Italy and Spain. In each case, the material was cDNA or gDNA derived from T cells, B-cell-depleted T cells, or PBMCs.

Under the authors' procedure: By means of reference gene primer amplification, nucleated cell counts were estimated. Clones were read by immunoSEQ multiplex PCR, and TCRdb kept only the in-frame ones, dropping some. D and trimming were read from the DNA, whereas the V and J calls and clone size are those reported in that table. This sample has about 200,000 clones; 70% to 90% occur once, and the top ten carry around 8.9%. Each participant's cohort was designated according to participant-reported clinical history. CDR1 LNHDA and CDR2 SQIVND come from the germline V gene (reference sequence). This CDR3 is built from 15 residues. Germline trimming cut 5 bases from V and 2 bases from J; bases unmatched to any gene: 6.

The chain combines TRBV19 with TRBJ2-3; 8 bases match TRBD2. Sequenced sample: PBMCs or T cells enriched from blood (not recorded which). The TCR originated in a woman aged 18-29 years who had recovered from COVID-19. DNA for the CDR3: TGTGCCAGTAGTTGGTCGGGGGGGGTCACAGATACGCAGTATTTT. Its protein product is CASSWSGGVTDTQYF.